This note documents a single T cell receptor (beta chain) sequence. Its antigen is not identified. This table comes from immunoSEQ multiplex PCR, and its TCRdb copy is limited to in-frame clones, with some not included. Of some 2,500,000 clones listed, less than 95% are singletons. The data stem from a study of shared clonotypes between healthy human individuals. Overall study: Each donor had three CD4 naive, three CD4 memory, two CD8 naive and one CD8 memory plate. Broader study findings: In general, naive subsets displayed greater estimated richness than memory subsets did.

V gave up 2 bases and J gave up 4 bases, with 14 bases separating them. This CDR3 is built from 15 residues. Germline CDR1 and CDR2: KGHSH and LQKENI. The receptor was isolated from a man between 18 and 29 years old in good health. Some clones in this sample may be carry-over from other donors' samples. The chain carries TRBV18 and TRBJ1-2; D not resolved. The sequenced sample consisted of naive CD4+ T cells from PBMCs. The sample's subset: CD45RA+ positively selected. DNA of the CDR3: TGTGCCAGCTCACCAATACAGTCTGTTCCCTATGGCTACACCTTC. Its translation is CASSPIQSVPYGYTF.